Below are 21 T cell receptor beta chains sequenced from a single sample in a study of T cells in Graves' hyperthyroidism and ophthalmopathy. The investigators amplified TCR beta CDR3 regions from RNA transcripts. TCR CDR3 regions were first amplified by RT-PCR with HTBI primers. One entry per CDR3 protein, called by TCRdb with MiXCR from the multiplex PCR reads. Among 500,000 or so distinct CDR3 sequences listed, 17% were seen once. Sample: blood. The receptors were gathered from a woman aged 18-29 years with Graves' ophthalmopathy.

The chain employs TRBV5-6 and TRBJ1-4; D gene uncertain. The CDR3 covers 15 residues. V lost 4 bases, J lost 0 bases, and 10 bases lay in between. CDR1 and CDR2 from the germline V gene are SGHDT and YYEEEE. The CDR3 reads CASSAPGATNEKLFF. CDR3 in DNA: TGTGCCAGCAGCGCCCCGGGAGCAACTAATGAAAAACTGTTTTTT.

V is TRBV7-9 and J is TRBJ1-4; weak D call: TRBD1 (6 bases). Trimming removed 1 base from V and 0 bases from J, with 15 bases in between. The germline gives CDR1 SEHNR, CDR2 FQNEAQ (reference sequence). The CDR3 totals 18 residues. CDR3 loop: CASSLEFGTTTTNEKLFF. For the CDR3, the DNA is TGTGCCAGCAGCTTAGAATTTGGGACAACAACAACTAATGAAAAACTGTTTTTT.

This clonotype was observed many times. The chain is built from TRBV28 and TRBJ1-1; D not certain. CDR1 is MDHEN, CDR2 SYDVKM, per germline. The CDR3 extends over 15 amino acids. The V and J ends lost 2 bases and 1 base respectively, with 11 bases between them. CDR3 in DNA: TGTGCCAGCAGTTTAGCCCTGGGCCCGAACACTGAAGCTTTCTTT. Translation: CASSLALGPNTEAFF.

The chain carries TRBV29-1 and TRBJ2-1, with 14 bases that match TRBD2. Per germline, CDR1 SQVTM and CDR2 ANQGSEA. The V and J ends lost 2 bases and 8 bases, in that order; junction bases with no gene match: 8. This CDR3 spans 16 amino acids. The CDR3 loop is CSVELLGLAGVHEQFF. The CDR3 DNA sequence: TGCAGCGTTGAATTGCTGGGACTAGCGGGAGTACATGAGCAGTTCTTC.

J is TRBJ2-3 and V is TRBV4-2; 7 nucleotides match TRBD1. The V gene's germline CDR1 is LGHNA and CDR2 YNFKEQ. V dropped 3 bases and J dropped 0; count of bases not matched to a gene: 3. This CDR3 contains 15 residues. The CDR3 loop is CASSQRGRSTDTQYF. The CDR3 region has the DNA TGTGCCAGCAGCCAGAGGGGGCGTAGCACAGATACGCAGTATTTT.

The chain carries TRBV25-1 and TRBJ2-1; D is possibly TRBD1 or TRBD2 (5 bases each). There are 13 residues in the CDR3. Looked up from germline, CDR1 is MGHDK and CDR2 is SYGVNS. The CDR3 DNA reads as TGTGGGGGCCCCCAGAGGGCTACGGATGAGCAGTTCTTC. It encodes CGGPQRATDEQFF.

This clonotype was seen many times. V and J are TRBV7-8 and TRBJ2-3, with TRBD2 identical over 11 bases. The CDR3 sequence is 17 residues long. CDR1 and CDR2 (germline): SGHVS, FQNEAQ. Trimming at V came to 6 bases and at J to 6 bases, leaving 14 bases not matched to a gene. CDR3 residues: CASSYPGLAEFGDTQYF. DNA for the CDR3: TGTGCCAGCAGTTATCCGGGACTAGCGGAATTTGGGGATACGCAGTATTTT. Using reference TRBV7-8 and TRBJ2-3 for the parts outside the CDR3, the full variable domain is GAGVSQSPRYKVAKRGQDVALRCDPISGHVSLFWYQQALGQGPEFLTYFQNEAQLDKSGLPSDRFFAERPEGSVSTLKIQRTQQEDSAVYLCASSYPGLAEFGDTQYFGPGTRLTVL.

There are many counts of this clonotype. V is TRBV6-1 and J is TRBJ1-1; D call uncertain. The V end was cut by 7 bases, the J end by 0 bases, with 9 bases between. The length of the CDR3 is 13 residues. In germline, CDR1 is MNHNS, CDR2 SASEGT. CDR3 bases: TGTGCCAGCATACTTAGGGTGAACACTGAAGCTTTCTTT. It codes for CASILRVNTEAFF.

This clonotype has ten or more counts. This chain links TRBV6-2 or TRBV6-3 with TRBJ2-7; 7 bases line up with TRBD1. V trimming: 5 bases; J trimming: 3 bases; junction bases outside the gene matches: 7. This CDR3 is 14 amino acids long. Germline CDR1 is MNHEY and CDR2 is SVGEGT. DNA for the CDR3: TGTGCCAGCAGTCCCGACAGGGTTGTCTACGAGCAGTACTTC. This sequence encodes CASSPDRVVYEQYF.

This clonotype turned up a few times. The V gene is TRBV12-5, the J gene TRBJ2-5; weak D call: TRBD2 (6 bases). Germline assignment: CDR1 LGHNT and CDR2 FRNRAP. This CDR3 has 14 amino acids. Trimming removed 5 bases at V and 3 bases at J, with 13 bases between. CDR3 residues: CASGDGWREETQYF. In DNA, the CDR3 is TGTGCTAGTGGTGACGGGTGGAGGGAAGAGACCCAGTACTTC.

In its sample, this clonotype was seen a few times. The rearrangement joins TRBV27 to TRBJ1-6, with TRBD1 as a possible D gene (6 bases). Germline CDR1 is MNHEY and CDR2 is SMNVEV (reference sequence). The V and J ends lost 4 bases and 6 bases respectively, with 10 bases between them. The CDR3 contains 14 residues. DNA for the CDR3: TGTGCCAGCAGTTCGGACAGATTTAATTCACCCCTCCACTTT. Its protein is CASSSDRFNSPLHF.

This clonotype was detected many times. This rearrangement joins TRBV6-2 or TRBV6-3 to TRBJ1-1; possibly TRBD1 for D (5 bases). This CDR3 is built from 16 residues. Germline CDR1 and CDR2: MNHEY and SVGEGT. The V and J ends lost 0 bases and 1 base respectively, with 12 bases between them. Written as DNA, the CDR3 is TGTGCCAGCAGTTACTCGCCTCTACAGGCGAACACTGAAGCTTTCTTT. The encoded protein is CASSYSPLQANTEAFF.

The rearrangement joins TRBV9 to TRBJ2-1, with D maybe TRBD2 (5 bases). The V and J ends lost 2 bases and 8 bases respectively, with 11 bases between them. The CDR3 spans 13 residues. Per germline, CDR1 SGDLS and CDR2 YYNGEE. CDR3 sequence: CASSVDFSDEQFF. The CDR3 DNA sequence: TGTGCCAGCAGCGTGGACTTCAGCGATGAGCAGTTCTTC.

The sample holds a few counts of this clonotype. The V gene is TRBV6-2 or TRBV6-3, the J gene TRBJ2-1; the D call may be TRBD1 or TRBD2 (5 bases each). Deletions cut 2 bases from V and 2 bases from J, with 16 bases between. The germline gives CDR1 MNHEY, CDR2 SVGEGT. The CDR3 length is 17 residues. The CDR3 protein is CASSYLTVPGPYNEQFF. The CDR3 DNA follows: TGTGCCAGCAGTTACCTAACAGTTCCGGGACCCTACAATGAGCAGTTCTTC.

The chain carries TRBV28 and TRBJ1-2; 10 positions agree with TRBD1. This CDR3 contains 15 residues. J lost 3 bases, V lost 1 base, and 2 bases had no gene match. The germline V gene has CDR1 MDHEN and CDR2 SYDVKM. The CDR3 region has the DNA TGTGCCAGCAGTTTATCCGGGACAGGGGACTATGGCTACACCTTC. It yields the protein CASSLSGTGDYGYTF.

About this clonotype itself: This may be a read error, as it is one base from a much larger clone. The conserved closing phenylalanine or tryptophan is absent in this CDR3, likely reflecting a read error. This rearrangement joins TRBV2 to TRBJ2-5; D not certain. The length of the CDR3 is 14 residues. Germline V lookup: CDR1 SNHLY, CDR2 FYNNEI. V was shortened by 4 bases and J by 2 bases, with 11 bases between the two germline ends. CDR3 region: CASSVNKGQETQYL. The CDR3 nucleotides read TGTGCCAGCAGTGTTAATAAGGGTCAAGAGACCCAGTACCTC.

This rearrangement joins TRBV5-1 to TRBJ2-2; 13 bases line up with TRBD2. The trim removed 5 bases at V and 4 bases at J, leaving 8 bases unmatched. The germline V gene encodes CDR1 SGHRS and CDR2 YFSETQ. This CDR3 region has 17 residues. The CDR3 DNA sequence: TGCGCCAGCAGTCGGGGGACTAGCGGGGCCAGCACCGGGGAGCTGTTTTTT. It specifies CASSRGTSGASTGELFF.

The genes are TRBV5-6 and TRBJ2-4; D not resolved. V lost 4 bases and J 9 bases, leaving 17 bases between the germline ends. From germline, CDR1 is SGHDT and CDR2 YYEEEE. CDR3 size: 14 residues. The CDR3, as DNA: TGTGCCAGCAGCCCCCGTTGGAGTCTTAGCATTCAGTACTTC. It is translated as CASSPRWSLSIQYF.

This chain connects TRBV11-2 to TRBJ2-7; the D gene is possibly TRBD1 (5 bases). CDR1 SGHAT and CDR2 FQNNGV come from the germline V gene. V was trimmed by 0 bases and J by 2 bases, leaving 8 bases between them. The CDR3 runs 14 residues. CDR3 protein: CASSLDVGAYEQYF. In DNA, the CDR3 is TGTGCCAGCAGCTTAGATGTAGGGGCCTACGAGCAGTACTTC.

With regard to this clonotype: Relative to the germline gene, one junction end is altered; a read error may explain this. The DNA of the CDR3 is TGCAGTGCTAGAAGGGATCCCCGGACAGTAACTGCGACCTACGATGAGCAGTTCTTC. Its translation: CSARRDPRTVTATYDEQFF. The chain carries TRBV20-1 and TRBJ2-1; TRBD1 is a possible D gene (6 bases). The CDR3 runs to 19 residues. Germline V CDR1 and CDR2: DFQATT, SNEGSKA (reference sequence).

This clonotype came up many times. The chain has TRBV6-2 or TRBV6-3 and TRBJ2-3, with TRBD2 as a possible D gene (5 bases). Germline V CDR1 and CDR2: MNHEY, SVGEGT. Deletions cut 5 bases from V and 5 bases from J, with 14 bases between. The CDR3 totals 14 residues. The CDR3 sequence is CASSPGAEVDTQYF. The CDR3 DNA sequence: TGTGCCAGCAGTCCTGGAGCGGAGGTAGATACGCAGTATTTT.